These 25 T cell receptor beta chains came from one sample sequenced in a study of cytotoxic CD8 clonotypes in ibrutinib-treated CLL. Profiled with immunoSEQ multiplex PCR; TCRdb holds only in-frame clones, not every one. This table has fewer than 150,000 clones, approximately 81% appearing once. This material consisted of PBMCs, taken after 24 months of ibrutinib treatment. The origin of the receptors is a human donor with chronic lymphocytic leukemia.

The genes are TRBV19 and TRBJ2-2; TRBD1 matches at 9 bases. The CDR3 extends over 16 amino acids. V gave up 5 bases and J gave up 3 bases; unmatched junction bases: 7. CDR1 and CDR2 (germline): LNHDA, SQIVND (reference sequence). This CDR3 is CASSATGGSYTGELFF. The CDR3 coding sequence is TGTGCCAGTAGTGCTACAGGGGGCTCGTACACCGGGGAGCTGTTTTTT.

The chain carries TRBV2 and TRBJ1-5; 7 bases agree with TRBD1. CDR3 length: 13 residues. Germline loops: CDR1 SNHLY, CDR2 FYNNEI. V gave up 8 bases and J gave up 5 bases; unmatched junction bases: 6. The CDR3 DNA is TGTGCCAGCGCCCGGGACAGTCATCAGCCCCAGCATTTT. It is translated as CASARDSHQPQHF.

V usage is TRBV18 and J usage is TRBJ2-7; TRBD2 matches at 11 bases. Trimming took 0 bases from V and 2 from J; bases not matched to a gene: 3. In germline, CDR1 is KGHSH, CDR2 LQKENI. The CDR3 is 16 amino acids. DNA of the CDR3: TGTGCCAGCTCACCACCTACTAGCGGGGGTCCCTACGAGCAGTACTTC. Amino acid sequence: CASSPPTSGGPYEQYF.

J is TRBJ2-5 and V is TRBV19, with a tentative D call TRBD2 (5 bases). The germline V and J ends were trimmed by 6 bases and 5 bases, with 16 bases remaining between them. The germline CDR1 and CDR2 sequences are LNHDA and SQIVND (reference sequence). CDR3 length: 14 amino acids. The CDR3 DNA is TGTGCCAGTAGCTCCGGGGATACAAAGGAGACCCAGTACTTC. Translation: CASSSGDTKETQYF. Based on the CDR3 plus reference TRBV19 and TRBJ2-5, the full variable domain is DGGITQSPKYLFRKEGQNVTLSCEQNLNHDAMYWYRQDPGQGLRLIYYSQIVNDFQKGDIAEGYSVSREKKESFPLTVTSAQKNPTAFYLCASSSGDTKETQYFGPGTRLLVL.

This clone was detected once. The rearrangement joins TRBV7-9 to TRBJ2-4, with a tentative D call TRBD2 (6 bases). The CDR3 contains 12 residues. The V and J ends lost 8 bases and 1 base respectively, with 6 bases between them. Germline CDR1 and CDR2: SEHNR and FQNEAQ (reference sequence). This chain's CDR3 is CASGGAKNIQYF. The CDR3, as DNA: TGTGCCAGCGGGGGGGCCAAAAACATTCAGTACTTC.

V and J are TRBV2 and TRBJ2-1; D is tentatively TRBD1 or TRBD2 (5 bases each). Germline V gene lookup returns CDR1 SNHLY and CDR2 FYNNEI. The ends were cut back, 1 base at V and 7 bases at J, with 14 bases in the middle. The CDR3 has 15 residues. The CDR3 DNA reads TGTGCCAGCAGTGAAGGCTGGCCAGGGACGAATGAGCAGTTCTTC. This gives the protein CASSEGWPGTNEQFF.

The chain carries TRBV28 and TRBJ1-2, with a possible D match to TRBD1 (5 bases). The CDR3 has 13 amino acids. Germline V gene lookup returns CDR1 MDHEN and CDR2 SYDVKM. Trimming removed 6 bases from V and 8 bases from J, with 16 bases in between. Here the CDR3 reads CASSLGAGSGYTF. The CDR3 coding sequence is TGTGCCAGCAGCCTCGGGGCAGGGAGCGGCTACACCTTC.

This clone was seen only once. Other nucleotide sequences from this sample produce the same CDR3. This chain uses TRBV15 with TRBJ1-5; TRBD1 matches at 12 bases. Germline trimming cut 3 bases from V and 5 bases from J; bases unmatched to any gene: 14. The CDR3 contains 19 residues. CDR1 and CDR2 (germline): LNHNV, YYDKDF (reference sequence). The CDR3 DNA reads as TGTGCCACCAGCAGCTACCGGGACAGGGGGCGGGTGGGGTATCAGCCCCAGCATTTT. It encodes CATSSYRDRGRVGYQPQHF.

V is TRBV2 and J is TRBJ2-5; D gene uncertain. Trimming removed 6 bases at V and 5 bases at J, with 7 bases between. CDR3 length: 11 residues. The germline V gene has CDR1 SNHLY and CDR2 FYNNEI. The CDR3 nucleotides are TGTGCCAGCAGGGACGCGGAGACCCAGTACTTC. It translates to CASRDAETQYF. Full variable domain (rest looked up from reference TRBV2 and TRBJ2-5): EPEVTQTPSHQVTQMGQEVILRCVPISNHLYFYWYRQILGQKVEFLVSFYNNEISEKSEIFDDQFSVERPDGSNFTLKIRSTKLEDSAMYFCASRDAETQYFGPGTRLLVL.

As DNA, the CDR3 is TGTGCCAGCAGCCCGAGGGACAGGGGAGGAAACTACGAGCAGTACTTC. Protein product: CASSPRDRGGNYEQYF. The J gene is TRBJ2-7, the V gene TRBV11-1; the match to TRBD1 covers 10 bases. V trimming: 5 bases; J trimming: 3 bases; junction bases outside the gene matches: 10. This CDR3 has 16 amino acids. CDR1 is SGHAT, CDR2 FQDESV, per germline (reference sequence).

CDR3 loop: CASSLGSWLDYGYTF. The CDR3 nucleotides read TGTGCCAGCAGCTTAGGTTCCTGGCTTGACTATGGCTACACCTTC. V usage is TRBV7-6 and J usage is TRBJ1-2; D remains ambiguous. The CDR3 has 15 amino acids. CDR1 and CDR2 (germline): SGHVS, FNYEAQ. V lost 1 base to trimming and J lost 3 bases, with 12 bases between them.

This clone was seen a few times. The chain links TRBV30 to TRBJ1-1; 9 bases are shared with TRBD1. The CDR3 has 14 residues. Losses at the gene ends were 1 base for V and 2 bases for J; bases not matched to a gene: 2. The germline V gene has CDR1 GTSNPN and CDR2 SVGIG (reference sequence). CDR3 nucleotides: TGTGCCTGGAGTGGCACAGGGGGCAACACTGAAGCTTTCTTT. Protein product: CAWSGTGGNTEAFF.

The rearrangement joins TRBV15 to TRBJ1-4, with D hard to call. The germline gives CDR1 LNHNV, CDR2 YYDKDF (reference sequence). The CDR3 has 16 residues. The V gene lost 1 base and the J gene lost 7 bases, with 16 bases spanning the gap. The CDR3 here is CATSRGIFRSAEKLFF. The CDR3 DNA reads TGTGCCACCAGCAGAGGGATCTTCCGATCAGCTGAAAAACTGTTTTTT.

The chain carries TRBV2 and TRBJ2-5; unclear D gene. The germline gives CDR1 SNHLY, CDR2 FYNNEI. The V end was cut by 5 bases, the J end by 3 bases, with 13 bases between. The CDR3 has 14 amino acids. The CDR3 DNA is TGTGCCAGCAGTCCTCTAGATGTTGAAGAGACCCAGTACTTC. Encoded protein: CASSPLDVEETQYF. Complete variable domain (other parts from reference TRBV2 and TRBJ2-5): EPEVTQTPSHQVTQMGQEVILRCVPISNHLYFYWYRQILGQKVEFLVSFYNNEISEKSEIFDDQFSVERPDGSNFTLKIRSTKLEDSAMYFCASSPLDVEETQYFGPGTRLLVL.

A few counts support this clone. The chain has TRBV7-9 and TRBJ1-5; no clear D gene. The CDR3 consists of 13 residues. Germline lookup yields CDR1 SEHNR and CDR2 FQNEAQ (reference sequence). Trimming removed 6 bases from V and 6 bases from J, with 12 bases in between. The CDR3 region is CASSRNGGQPQHF. The CDR3 DNA is TGTGCCAGCAGTCGAAACGGAGGTCAGCCCCAGCATTTT.

The rearrangement joins TRBV6-1 to TRBJ2-7; the D is unclear. Germline V CDR1 and CDR2: MNHNS, SASEGT. The CDR3 sequence is 13 residues long. Trimming took 0 bases from V and 3 from J, leaving 6 bases between them. The CDR3 here is CASSEARHYEQYF. The DNA of the CDR3 is TGTGCCAGCAGTGAAGCGCGGCACTACGAGCAGTACTTC.

The V call is TRBV19, the J call TRBJ1-2; a weak D match, TRBD1 (5 bases). The germline V and J ends were trimmed by 6 bases and 8 bases, with 25 bases remaining between them. CDR1 and CDR2 from the germline V gene are LNHDA and SQIVND (reference sequence). CDR3 length equals 16 residues. The CDR3 is CASRGLRRHGLAGYTF. CDR3 DNA: TGTGCCAGTAGGGGGCTCAGGAGACACGGTCTAGCCGGCTACACCTTC.

V and J are TRBV7-9 and TRBJ1-2; TRBD1 agrees at 9 bases. Germline assignment: CDR1 SEHNR and CDR2 FQNEAQ (reference sequence). Trimming cost V 4 bases and J 5 bases; bases outside gene matches: 8. This CDR3 comprises 15 residues. The CDR3 nucleotides are TGTGCCAGCAGCTCCTGGGACAGGGTATTTTATGGCTACACCTTC. This encodes CASSSWDRVFYGYTF.

The CDR3 DNA sequence: TGTGCCAGTAGTATGGGTCAGGCAGATCCCTCCTACGAGCAGTACTTC. It codes for CASSMGQADPSYEQYF. This chain uses TRBV19 with TRBJ2-7; D gene ambiguous. CDR1 and CDR2 (germline): LNHDA, SQIVND (reference sequence). The CDR3 length is 16 residues. The germline V and J ends were trimmed by 3 bases and 0 bases, with 15 bases remaining between them.

This clone was seen a handful of times. The chain is built from TRBV18 and TRBJ2-5, with D unclear. From germline, CDR1 is KGHSH and CDR2 LQKENI. With 6 bases removed from V and 5 bases from J, the gap between germline ends came to 13 bases. This CDR3 has 13 residues. For the CDR3, the DNA is TGTGCCAGCTCGCCAACCAATAGGGAGACCCAGTACTTC. Its protein is CASSPTNRETQYF.

This clone has a handful of counts. This chain connects TRBV6-6 to TRBJ2-3; perhaps TRBD2 as D (7 bases). Trimming took off 5 bases at V and 2 bases at J, with 17 bases between the two ends. Germline CDR1 MNHNY, CDR2 SVGAGI (reference sequence). The CDR3 has 16 residues. CDR3: CASSGGRGLTTDTQYF. The CDR3, as DNA: TGTGCCAGCAGTGGGGGGCGGGGGCTAACCACAGATACGCAGTATTTT.

The rearrangement links TRBV11-2 to TRBJ2-7, with D possibly TRBD1 on 5 matching bases. V was trimmed by 2 bases and J by 6 bases, leaving 20 bases between them. Germline lookup yields CDR1 SGHAT and CDR2 FQNNGV. The CDR3 runs to 16 residues. The CDR3 coding sequence is TGTGCCAGCAGCTTATTGGTCCAGGGCAACCTAGGCGAGCAGTACTTC. Its protein product is CASSLLVQGNLGEQYF. The complete variable domain, with remaining parts taken from reference TRBV11-2 and TRBJ2-7, reads EAGVAQSPRYKIIEKRQSVAFWCNPISGHATLYWYQQILGQGPKLLIQFQNNGVVDDSQLPKDRFSAERLKGVDSTLKIQPAKLEDSAVYLCASSLLVQGNLGEQYFGPGTRLTVT.

CDR3 sequence reads: CASNDRLNYGYTF. The CDR3, as DNA: TGTGCCAGTAATGACAGACTTAACTATGGCTACACCTTC. The chain is built from TRBV19 and TRBJ1-2; D is possibly TRBD1 (5 bases). The CDR3 has 13 amino acids. Germline assignment: CDR1 LNHDA and CDR2 SQIVND (reference sequence). The V end was cut by 7 bases, the J end by 1 base, with 10 bases between.

CDR3 coding DNA: TGTGCCAGCAGCTTGGACCCCAGCGGGGGGGCCGGGGAGCTGTTTTTT. Its protein product is CASSLDPSGGAGELFF. The chain links TRBV5-5 to TRBJ2-2; 10 nucleotides align to TRBD2. This CDR3 region has 16 residues. In germline, CDR1 is SGHKS, CDR2 YYEKEE (reference sequence). V lost 0 bases to trimming and J lost 6 bases; unmatched junction nucleotides: 5.

The chain recombines TRBV20-1 with TRBJ1-1; D gene uncertain. The length of the CDR3 is 10 residues. With 3 bases removed from V and 11 bases from J, the gap between germline ends came to 10 bases. Germline CDR1 is DFQATT and CDR2 is SNEGSKA (reference sequence). CDR3: CSARVTRAFF. The CDR3 DNA sequence: TGCAGTGCTAGGGTGACACGGGCTTTCTTT.